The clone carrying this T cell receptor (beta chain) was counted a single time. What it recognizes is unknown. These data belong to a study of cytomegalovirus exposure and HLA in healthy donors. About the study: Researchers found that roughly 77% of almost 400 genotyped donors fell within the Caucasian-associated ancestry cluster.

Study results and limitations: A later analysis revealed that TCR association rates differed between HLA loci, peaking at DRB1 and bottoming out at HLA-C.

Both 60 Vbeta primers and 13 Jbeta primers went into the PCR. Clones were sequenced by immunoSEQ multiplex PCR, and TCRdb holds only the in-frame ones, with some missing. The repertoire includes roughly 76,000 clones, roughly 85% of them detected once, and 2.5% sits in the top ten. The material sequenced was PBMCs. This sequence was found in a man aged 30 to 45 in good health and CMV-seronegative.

As DNA, the CDR3 is TGCGCCAGCAGCGTCGGACTAGCGGGGTGGGAGCAGTACTTC. Protein product: CASSVGLAGWEQYF. The V gene is TRBV5-1, the J gene TRBJ2-5, with TRBD2 matching 12 bases. V was clipped by 4 bases and J by 11 bases; unmatched bases: 9. The CDR3 has 14 residues. Germline assignment: CDR1 SGHRS and CDR2 YFSETQ.